This T cell receptor beta chain originates from a study of blood T cell repertoires in COVID-19. Across the whole study: The samples span acute and convalescent COVID-19 from the United States, Italy and Spain. PBMCs, B-cell-depleted T cells, or T cells were the source of the cDNA or gDNA that made up the material.

The V segment lost 6 bases and the J segment 5 bases; nucleotides outside the gene matches: 7. CDR1 is LNHDA, CDR2 SQIVND, per germline (reference sequence). The CDR3 has 14 residues. Original processing methods: Reference gene primers were amplified, and this amplification served to estimate nucleated cell counts. Sequencing was performed with immunoSEQ multiplex PCR; in TCRdb, only in-frame clones are kept and a portion is missing. Clonal size and the V and J genes are those of that table, whereas D and trimming came from the DNA. The profile shows approximately 15,000 clones, about four fifths of them singletons.

Material for sequencing was peripheral blood. The gene calls are TRBV19 and TRBJ2-3; 8 nucleotides align to TRBD1. The TCR sequence derives from a woman between 70 and 85 years old with active COVID-19. The CDR3 nucleotides are TGTGCCAGTAGAGCGACAGGGGCGGGAGATACGCAGTATTTT. It is translated as CASRATGAGDTQYF.